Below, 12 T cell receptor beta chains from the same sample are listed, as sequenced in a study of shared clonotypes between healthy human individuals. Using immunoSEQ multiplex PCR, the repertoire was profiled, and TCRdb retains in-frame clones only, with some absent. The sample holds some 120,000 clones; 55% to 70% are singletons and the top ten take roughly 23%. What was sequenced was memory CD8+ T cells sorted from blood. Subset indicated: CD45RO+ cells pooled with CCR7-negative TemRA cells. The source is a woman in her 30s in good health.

The CDR3, as DNA: TGTGCCAGCAGACAGATCGGACAGGGGTTTACCGGGGAGCTGTTTTTT. Translated, it gives CASRQIGQGFTGELFF. The J gene is TRBJ2-2, the V gene TRBV28, with 9 bases lining up with TRBD1. Germline lookup yields CDR1 MDHEN and CDR2 SYDVKM. The ends lost 6 bases at V and 5 bases at J; junction bases unmatched: 10. The CDR3 loop spans 16 amino acids.

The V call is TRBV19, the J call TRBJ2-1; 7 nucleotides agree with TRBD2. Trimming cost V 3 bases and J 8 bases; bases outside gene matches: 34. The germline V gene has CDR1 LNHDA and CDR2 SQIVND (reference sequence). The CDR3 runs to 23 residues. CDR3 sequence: CASSIAGTIGLATVVRQLDEQFF. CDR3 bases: TGTGCCAGTAGTATTGCGGGGACTATCGGGCTAGCGACTGTGGTTCGACAACTGGATGAGCAGTTCTTC. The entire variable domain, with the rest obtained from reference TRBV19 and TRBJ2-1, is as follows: DGGITQSPKYLFRKEGQNVTLSCEQNLNHDAMYWYRQDPGQGLRLIYYSQIVNDFQKGDIAEGYSVSREKKESFPLTVTSAQKNPTAFYLCASSIAGTIGLATVVRQLDEQFFGPGTRLTVL.

The CDR3 loop reads CASSLDGVNTDTQYF. CDR3 DNA: TGTGCCAGCAGCTTGGATGGGGTTAACACAGATACGCAGTATTTT. The chain links TRBV5-5 to TRBJ2-3; D not resolved. Germline CDR1 and CDR2: SGHKS and YYEKEE (reference sequence). The CDR3 has 15 amino acids. Between the trimmed V and J ends, which lost 0 bases and 2 bases, there was a span of 10 bases.

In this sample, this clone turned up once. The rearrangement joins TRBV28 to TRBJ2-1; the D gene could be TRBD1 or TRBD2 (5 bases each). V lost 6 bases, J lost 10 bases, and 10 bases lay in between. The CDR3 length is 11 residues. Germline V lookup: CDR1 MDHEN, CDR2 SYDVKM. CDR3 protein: CASRGPREQFF. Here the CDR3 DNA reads TGTGCCAGCAGGGGACCCAGGGAGCAGTTCTTC.

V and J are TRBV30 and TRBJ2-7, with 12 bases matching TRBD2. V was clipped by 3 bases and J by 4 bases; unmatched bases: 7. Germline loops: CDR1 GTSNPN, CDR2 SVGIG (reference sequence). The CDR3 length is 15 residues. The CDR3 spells CAWRLLAGGIYEQYF. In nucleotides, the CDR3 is TGTGCCTGGAGATTACTAGCGGGAGGTATTTACGAGCAGTACTTC.

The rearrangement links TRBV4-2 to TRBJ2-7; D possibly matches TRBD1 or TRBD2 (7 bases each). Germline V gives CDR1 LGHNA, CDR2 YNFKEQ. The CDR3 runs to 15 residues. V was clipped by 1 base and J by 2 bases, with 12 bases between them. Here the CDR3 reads CASSQGQGLTYEQYF. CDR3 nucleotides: TGTGCCAGCAGCCAAGGACAGGGACTAACCTACGAGCAGTACTTC.

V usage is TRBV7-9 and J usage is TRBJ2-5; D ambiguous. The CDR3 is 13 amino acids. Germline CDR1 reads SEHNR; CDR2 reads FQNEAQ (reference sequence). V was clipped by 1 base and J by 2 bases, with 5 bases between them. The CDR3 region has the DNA TGTGCCAGCAGCTTAGTCTTTCAAGAGACCCAGTACTTC. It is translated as CASSLVFQETQYF.

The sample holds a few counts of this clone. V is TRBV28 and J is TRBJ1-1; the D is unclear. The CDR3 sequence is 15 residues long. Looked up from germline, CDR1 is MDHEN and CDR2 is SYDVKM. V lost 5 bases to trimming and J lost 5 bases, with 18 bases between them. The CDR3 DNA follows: TGTGCCAGCAGTCCCCCGGGAGGGTTTGTTACTGAAGCTTTCTTT. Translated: CASSPPGGFVTEAFF.

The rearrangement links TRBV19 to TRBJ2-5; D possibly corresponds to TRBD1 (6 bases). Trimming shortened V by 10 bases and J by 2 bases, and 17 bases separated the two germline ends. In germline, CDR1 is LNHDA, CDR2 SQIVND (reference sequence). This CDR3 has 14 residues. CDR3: CATPLQGTQETQYF. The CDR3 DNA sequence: TGTGCCACTCCTCTACAGGGAACTCAAGAGACCCAGTACTTC. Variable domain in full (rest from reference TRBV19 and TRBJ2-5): DGGITQSPKYLFRKEGQNVTLSCEQNLNHDAMYWYRQDPGQGLRLIYYSQIVNDFQKGDIAEGYSVSREKKESFPLTVTSAQKNPTAFYLCATPLQGTQETQYFGPGTRLLVL.

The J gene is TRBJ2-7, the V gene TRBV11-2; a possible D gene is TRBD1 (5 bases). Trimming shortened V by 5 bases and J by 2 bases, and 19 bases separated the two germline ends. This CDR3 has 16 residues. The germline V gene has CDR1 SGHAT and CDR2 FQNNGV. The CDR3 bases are TGTGCCAGCAGCCAAGATGGGGCCGACGCCCCCTACGAGCAGTACTTC. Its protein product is CASSQDGADAPYEQYF.

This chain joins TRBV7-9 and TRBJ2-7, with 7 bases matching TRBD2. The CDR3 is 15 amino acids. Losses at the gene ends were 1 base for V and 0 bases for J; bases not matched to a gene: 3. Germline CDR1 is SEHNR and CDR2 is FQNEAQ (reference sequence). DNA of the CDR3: TGTGCCAGCAGCTTAGGTACTAGCGACTCCTACGAGCAGTACTTC. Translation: CASSLGTSDSYEQYF.

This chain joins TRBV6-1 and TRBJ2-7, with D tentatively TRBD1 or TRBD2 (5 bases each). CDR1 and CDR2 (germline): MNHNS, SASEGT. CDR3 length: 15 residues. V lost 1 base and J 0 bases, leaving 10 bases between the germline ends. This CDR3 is CASSEDGASSYEQYF. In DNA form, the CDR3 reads TGTGCCAGCAGTGAAGACGGGGCAAGCTCCTACGAGCAGTACTTC.